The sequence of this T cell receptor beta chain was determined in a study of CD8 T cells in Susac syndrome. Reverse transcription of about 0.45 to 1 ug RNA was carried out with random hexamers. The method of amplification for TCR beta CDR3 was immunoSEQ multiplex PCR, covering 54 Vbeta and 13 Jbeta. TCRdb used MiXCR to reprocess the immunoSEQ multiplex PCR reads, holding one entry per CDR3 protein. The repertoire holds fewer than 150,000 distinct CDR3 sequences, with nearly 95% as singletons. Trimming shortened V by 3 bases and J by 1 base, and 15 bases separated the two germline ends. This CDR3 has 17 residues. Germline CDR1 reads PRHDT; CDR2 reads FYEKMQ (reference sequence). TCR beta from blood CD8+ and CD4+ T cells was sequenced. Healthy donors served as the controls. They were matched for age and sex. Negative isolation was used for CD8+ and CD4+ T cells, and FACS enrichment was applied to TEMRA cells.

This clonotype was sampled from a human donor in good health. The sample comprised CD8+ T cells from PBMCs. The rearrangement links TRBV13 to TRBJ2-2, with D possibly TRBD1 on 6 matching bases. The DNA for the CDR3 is TGTGCCAGCAGCTTGGGCAGGGGAGAGGTGAACACCGGGGAGCTGTTTTTT. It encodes CASSLGRGEVNTGELFF.